This entry describes one T cell receptor beta chain. This sample is part of a study of blood T cell repertoires in COVID-19. Study context: Samples came from the United States, Italy and Spain, spanning acute and convalescent COVID-19. Nucleic acid was either cDNA or gDNA, and it came from T cells, B-cell-depleted T cells, or PBMCs.

As handled by the study authors: Amplifying reference gene primers gave estimates of nucleated cell counts. The protocol was immunoSEQ multiplex PCR, while the TCRdb copy is restricted to in-frame clones and leaves out a portion. The V and J calls and clone size are taken from that table; D and trimming were inferred from the DNA. The profile shows some 20,000 clones, about three quarters of them singletons. The clonotype originates from a man between 60 and 75 years old with acute or convalescent COVID-19. The sequencing input was peripheral blood.

Here the CDR3 DNA reads TGTGCCAGCAGCTTAGGGGGACAGAGAATTCAGCCCCAGCATTTT. Translation: CASSLGGQRIQPQHF. This chain links TRBV7-8 with TRBJ1-5; 7 bases are a match to TRBD1. CDR1 is SGHVS and CDR2 is FQNEAQ in the germline V gene. The trim removed 1 base at V and 6 bases at J, leaving 6 bases unmatched. The CDR3 has 15 amino acids.